The sequence of this T cell receptor beta chain was determined in a study of blood T cell repertoires in COVID-19. Looking at the study overall: Whether acute or convalescent, the COVID-19 samples came from the United States, Italy and Spain.

It was during active infection that Seattle patients were enrolled and then longitudinally followed. The authors' processing: Amplified reference gene primers provided the basis for estimating nucleated cell counts. Repertoires were generated with immunoSEQ multiplex PCR, while TCRdb's copy carries only in-frame clones and drops some. The DNA was the basis for D and trimming; V, J and clone size are from that table. This table has a few hundred thousand clones, 70% to 90% appearing once. Germline loops: CDR1 SQVTM, CDR2 ANQGSEA. CDR3 size: 13 residues. V shed 4 bases and J shed 7 bases, with 17 bases lying between them.

The sequencing input was peripheral blood. The sequence was obtained from a woman in her 70s with COVID-19, enrolled during active disease. The chain recombines TRBV29-1 with TRBJ2-7, with D tentatively TRBD2 (6 bases). This CDR3 reads CSVGAARGLEQYF. CDR3 DNA: TGCAGCGTTGGGGCTGCCCGGGGGTTGGAGCAGTACTTC.